Included here is one T cell receptor (beta chain) sequence, with context. Its antigen is unknown. J was trimmed by 2 bases and V by 8 bases; bases with no gene match: 1. Germline V lookup: CDR1 LNHDA, CDR2 SQIVND (reference sequence). The CDR3 covers 13 residues. The assay was immunoSEQ multiplex PCR, and TCRdb's table has in-frame clones only and misses some. Among about 120,000 clones listed, roughly nine tenths were seen once. The sample originates from a study of T cell responses to AZD1222 COVID-19 vaccine. General study points: Baseline testing showed seropositivity in only a handful of AZD1222 recipients. Epitopes outside B.1.351 and B.1.1.7 mutated regions reportedly drew nearly half of spike TCRs. Donors, mostly white British, included more females; clonal diversity was possibly underestimated.

This sequence joins TRBV19 and TRBJ2-7, with TRBD2 matching over 12 bases. The receptor was isolated from an adult in good health. The source material was peripheral blood, sampled on day 0 of AZD1222 vaccination. CDR3 residues: CASRLAGAYEQYF. As DNA, the CDR3 is TGTGCCAGTCGACTAGCGGGAGCCTACGAGCAGTACTTC.